A selection of T cell receptor beta chains follows, all from one sample in a study of blood T cell repertoires in COVID-19. Repertoires were generated with immunoSEQ multiplex PCR, while TCRdb's copy carries only in-frame clones and drops some. Found here are 200,000 to 300,000 clones, roughly 80% of them singletons; the top ten hold around 8%. Sequencing was carried out using peripheral blood. The receptors stem from a woman of 80 years or more with acute or convalescent COVID-19. CDR3s include the opening cysteine and the closing phenylalanine or tryptophan. A D gene is named only where the DNA matches it firmly. Clone size is shown for a subset of rows, as once, few, many or a class of expanded clone.

CDR3aa	CDR3nt	j_gene	abundance	d_gene	v_gene
CASSQGLSGDTIYF	TGTGCCAGCAGCCAGGGGCTGTCAGGAGACACCATATATTTT	TRBJ1-3	NA	NA	TRBV7-7
CASSFGREVINEQFF	TGTGCCAGCAGCTTTGGGCGGGAGGTTATCAATGAGCAGTTCTTC	TRBJ2-1	NA	TRBD2	TRBV7-2
CASSQPSGRPTDTQYF	TGCGCCAGCAGCCAGCCTAGCGGGAGGCCGACAGATACGCAGTATTTT	TRBJ2-3	NA	TRBD2	TRBV4-1
CASSPGQGGDEQYF	TGCGCCAGCAGCCCCGGACAGGGAGGAGATGAGCAGTACTTC	TRBJ2-7	few	TRBD1	TRBV5-1
CASSLSGDTQYF	TGTGCCAGCAGCTTGTCGGGGGATACGCAGTATTTT	TRBJ2-3	NA	NA	TRBV7-9
CATERRYLDYGYTF	TGTGCCACCGAACGGAGATACTTGGACTATGGCTACACCTTC	TRBJ1-2	NA	NA	TRBV15
CASSLAVQSNGYTF	TGCGCCAGCAGCTTGGCCGTACAGTCTAATGGCTACACCTTC	TRBJ1-2	NA	NA	TRBV5-1
CASSSLPRTGDHEQYF	TGTGCCAGCAGCTCGCTGCCCAGGACAGGGGACCACGAGCAGTACTTC	TRBJ2-7	NA	TRBD1	TRBV5-6
CASSFFLSGETQYF	TGCGCCAGCAGCTTTTTTTTATCGGGGGAGACCCAGTACTTC	TRBJ2-5	NA	NA	TRBV5-1
CASSLTRTGPHEQYF	TGTGCCAGCAGCTTAACCCGGACAGGTCCGCACGAGCAGTACTTC	TRBJ2-7	NA	TRBD1	TRBV11-2
CASSEGAGVYEQYF	TGTGCCAGCAGTGAAGGGGCAGGCGTTTACGAGCAGTACTTC	TRBJ2-7	NA	NA	TRBV6-1
CASSVTPTEDQPQHF	TGTGCCAGCAGCGTAACCCCGACAGAAGATCAGCCCCAGCATTTT	TRBJ1-5	NA	NA	TRBV9
CATQGGAGNQPQHF	TGTGCCACCCAGGGAGGGGCTGGCAATCAGCCCCAGCATTTT	TRBJ1-5	NA	NA	TRBV2
CASSFTGTSGTYNEQFF	TGTGCCAGTAGTTTCACCGGGACTAGCGGGACTTACAATGAGCAGTTCTTC	TRBJ2-1	NA	TRBD2	TRBV19